Listed below are T cell receptor beta chains from one sample, sequenced in a study of blood T cell repertoires in COVID-19. Clones were read by immunoSEQ multiplex PCR, and TCRdb kept only the in-frame ones, dropping some. Of roughly 68,000 clones in the sample, 88% were seen once. Material for sequencing was peripheral blood. These receptors originate from a human donor in a cohort sampled during active COVID-19. Both conserved end residues are part of each CDR3. D genes are given only for firm matches. Clone sizes are given selectively: once, few, many, or a class where the clone is expanded.

CDR3aa,CDR3nt,d_gene,v_gene,abundance,j_gene,len
CASSLALGGGDTQYF,TGTGCCAGCAGCTTAGCGCTAGGGGGCGGAGATACGCAGTATTTT,TRBD1,TRBV7-9,NA,TRBJ2-3,15
CATSSHRDSYEQYF,TGTGCCACCAGCAGCCACCGGGACTCCTACGAGCAGTACTTC,NA,TRBV15,few,TRBJ2-7,14
CASSLLASGSRNEQYF,TGTGCCAGCAGTTTATTGGCTAGCGGGAGTAGGAACGAGCAGTACTTC,TRBD2,TRBV28,NA,TRBJ2-7,16
CASSLEGGTSGRTGELFF,TGTGCCAGCAGCTTAGAAGGGGGGACTAGCGGACGCACCGGGGAGCTGTTTTTT,TRBD2,TRBV11-3,medium-sized,TRBJ2-2,18
CASSQNRARGAQETQYF,TGTGCCAGCAGCCAGAATCGGGCGCGGGGGGCCCAAGAGACCCAGTACTTC,TRBD2,TRBV3-1/TRBV3-2,NA,TRBJ2-5,17
CASSLSGGMNTEAFF,TGTGCCAGCAGTTTATCGGGGGGGATGAACACTGAAGCTTTCTTT,NA,TRBV27,NA,TRBJ1-1,15
CASTPLRRLSGANVLTF,TGTGCCAGCACCCCCTTGAGGCGGCTCTCTGGGGCCAACGTCCTGACTTTC,NA,TRBV3-1/TRBV3-2,NA,TRBJ2-6,17
CSVGRGNTEAFF,TGCAGCGTTGGCAGGGGAAACACTGAAGCTTTCTTT,NA,TRBV29-1,NA,TRBJ1-1,12
CASSKTSGVVGELFF,TGTGCCAGTAGTAAGACTAGCGGGGTCGTCGGGGAGCTGTTTTTT,TRBD2,TRBV19,NA,TRBJ2-2,15
CATSRGDREETQYF,TGTGCCACCAGCAGAGGAGACAGGGAAGAGACCCAGTACTTC,TRBD1,TRBV15,NA,TRBJ2-5,14
CATSDSAGTGYYNEQFF,TGTGCCACCAGTGATTCCGCCGGGACAGGGTACTACAATGAGCAGTTCTTC,TRBD1,TRBV24-1,NA,TRBJ2-1,17
CASRSPGLAGVCNEQFF,TGTGCAAGTCGCTCCCCGGGACTAGCGGGAGTTTGCAATGAGCAGTTCTTC,NA,TRBV12-2,NA,TRBJ2-1,17
CASSLVTGNTGELFF,TGTGCCAGCAGCTTAGTCACAGGGAACACCGGGGAGCTGTTTTTT,NA,TRBV11-2,NA,TRBJ2-2,15
CASSQGQGASQPQHF,TGTGCCAGCAGCCAAGGACAGGGGGCTAGTCAGCCCCAGCATTTT,TRBD1,TRBV3-1/TRBV3-2,NA,TRBJ1-5,15
CASSYEGGEAFF,TGTGCCAGCAGTTACGAAGGGGGTGAAGCTTTCTTT,NA,TRBV6-2/TRBV6-3,NA,TRBJ1-1,12
CASSQLTGGTAKNIQYF,TGTGCCAGCAGCCAACTGACAGGCGGCACGGCCAAAAACATTCAGTACTTC,NA,TRBV3-1/TRBV3-2,NA,TRBJ2-4,17
CASSEQGIREQYF,TGTGCCAGCAGTGAACAGGGAATCCGCGAGCAGTACTTC,NA,TRBV2,NA,TRBJ2-7,13
CASSTRAPSGKAFF,TGTGCCAGTTCAACCCGGGCCCCTTCGGGGAAAGCTTTCTTT,NA,TRBV19,NA,TRBJ1-1,14
CASSVDRVYGYTF,TGTGCCAGCAGCGTTGACAGGGTTTATGGCTACACCTTC,TRBD1,TRBV5-4,few,TRBJ1-2,13
CASSFDYRGRSGANVLTF,TGTGCCAGCAGCTTTGATTACAGGGGGCGGAGTGGGGCCAACGTCCTGACTTTC,TRBD1,TRBV7-9,NA,TRBJ2-6,18
CASSLNPGLAFEQYF,TGTGCCAGCAGCTTAAACCCGGGACTAGCATTTGAGCAGTACTTC,TRBD2,TRBV7-2,NA,TRBJ2-7,15
CASSRGRTGNTIYF,TGTGCCAGCAGCCGAGGGCGGACTGGAAACACCATATATTTT,NA,TRBV3-1/TRBV3-2,NA,TRBJ1-3,14
CAISEGGRGLQPQHF,TGTGCCATCAGTGAGGGGGGCAGGGGGCTTCAGCCCCAGCATTTT,TRBD1,TRBV10-3,NA,TRBJ1-5,15
CASSRTGKAGELFF,TGTGCCAGCAGTAGGACAGGGAAGGCCGGGGAGCTGTTTTTT,TRBD1,TRBV6-4,few,TRBJ2-2,14
CASSTGTDQETQYF,TGTGCCAGCAGCACTGGGACAGACCAAGAGACCCAGTACTTC,TRBD1,TRBV7-9,NA,TRBJ2-5,14
CASSQREGLADTQYF,TGTGCCAGCAGTCAGCGGGAGGGCCTTGCAGATACGCAGTATTTT,TRBD2,TRBV27,NA,TRBJ2-3,15
CASSLMQTYNSPLHF,TGTGCCAGCAGCTTAATGCAAACTTATAATTCACCCCTCCACTTT,NA,TRBV7-9,NA,TRBJ1-6,15
CASLAGAGRREGGNEQFF,TGTGCCAGCCTGGCAGGGGCTGGTCGGCGGGAGGGCGGCAATGAGCAGTTCTTC,TRBD2,TRBV2,NA,TRBJ2-1,18
CASSLTLAGAGGMKETQYF,TGTGCCAGCAGCTTAACGTTAGCAGGAGCGGGGGGGATGAAGGAGACCCAGTACTTC,TRBD2,TRBV7-6,NA,TRBJ2-5,19
CASSFGGGSYEQYF,TGTGCCAGCAGTTTTGGAGGCGGATCCTACGAGCAGTACTTC,NA,TRBV27,NA,TRBJ2-7,14
CASSLDRYNEQFF,TGTGCCAGCAGCCTCGACAGATACAATGAGCAGTTCTTC,NA,TRBV12-3/TRBV12-4,NA,TRBJ2-1,13
CASSHLRENTEAFF,TGTGCCAGCAGCCACCTGAGAGAGAACACTGAAGCTTTCTTT,NA,TRBV3-1/TRBV3-2,NA,TRBJ1-1,14
CASSLVNGSPLHF,TGTGCCAGCAGCTTAGTCAACGGTTCACCCCTCCACTTT,NA,TRBV7-2,NA,TRBJ1-6,13
CAWKSYRVPQETQYF,TGTGCCTGGAAATCTTATCGGGTCCCCCAAGAGACCCAGTACTTC,NA,TRBV30,NA,TRBJ2-5,15
CASSARRERSQETQYF,TGTGCCAGCAGCGCGCGGCGCGAGCGGAGCCAAGAGACCCAGTACTTC,NA,TRBV7-6,once,TRBJ2-5,16
CASTTQLIGQGGGGYTF,TGTGCCAGCACAACTCAACTTATAGGACAGGGGGGTGGTGGCTACACCTTC,TRBD1,TRBV5-5,NA,TRBJ1-2,17
CASKDTSSGNTIYF,TGTGCCAGCAAGGACACGAGCTCTGGAAACACCATATATTTT,NA,TRBV2,NA,TRBJ1-3,14
CASSHTKVAGASRETQYF,TGTGCCAGCAGCCACACCAAGGTAGCGGGAGCCTCGAGGGAGACCCAGTACTTC,TRBD2,TRBV14,once,TRBJ2-5,18
CASSSTIGQGKNTEAFF,TGTGCCAGCAGTTCCACTATCGGACAGGGGAAAAACACTGAAGCTTTCTTT,TRBD1,TRBV27,NA,TRBJ1-1,17
CASSQRSGGTTTGELFF,TGCGCCAGCAGCCAGAGAAGCGGGGGGACGACTACCGGGGAGCTGTTTTTT,TRBD2,TRBV4-1,few,TRBJ2-2,17
CAWKTNRAAGNTIYF,TGTGCCTGGAAAACAAACAGGGCGGCTGGAAACACCATATATTTT,NA,TRBV30,NA,TRBJ1-3,15
CASTTMTGTGAYEQYF,TGTGCCAGCACCACCATGACCGGGACAGGGGCCTACGAGCAGTACTTC,TRBD1,TRBV6-6,NA,TRBJ2-7,16
CASSLAPGPNEQFF,TGCGCCAGCAGCTTAGCCCCCGGTCCCAATGAGCAGTTCTTC,NA,TRBV5-1,NA,TRBJ2-1,14
CASSFGQGIEKLFF,TGTGCCAGCAGTTTCGGACAGGGAATCGAAAAACTGTTTTTT,TRBD1,TRBV6-5,NA,TRBJ1-4,14
CASSSQTGLEAFF,TGTGCCAGCAGCTCACAGACAGGTCTGGAAGCTTTCTTT,NA,TRBV7-2,once,TRBJ1-1,13
CASSPGQGQTSTDTQYF,TGTGCCAGCAGCCCCGGACAGGGCCAAACTAGCACAGATACGCAGTATTTT,TRBD1,TRBV6-2/TRBV6-3,NA,TRBJ2-3,17
CASSQEPLTGTARPKEQFF,TGTGCCAGCAGCCAAGAACCCCTGACCGGGACAGCCCGCCCGAAAGAGCAGTTCTTC,TRBD1,TRBV4-2,NA,TRBJ2-1,19
CASSSGGPNQNEQFF,TGTGCCAGCAGCTCGGGGGGGCCGAATCAGAATGAGCAGTTCTTC,TRBD2,TRBV5-4,NA,TRBJ2-1,15
CASSPLPEEF,TGTGCCAGCAGCCCCCTCCCCGAGGAGTTC,NA,TRBV7-9,NA,TRBJ2-7,10
CASSPPGTRWETQYF,TGTGCCAGCTCACCCCCCGGGACTAGGTGGGAGACCCAGTACTTC,TRBD2,TRBV18,NA,TRBJ2-5,15
CATSVRGVRQFF,TGTGCCACCAGTGTACGGGGGGTTCGGCAGTTCTTC,TRBD2,TRBV24-1,NA,TRBJ2-1,12
CASSHGLSGREKLFF,TGTGCCAGCTCACACGGACTTTCTGGCCGCGAAAAACTGTTTTTT,NA,TRBV18,NA,TRBJ1-4,15
CASSTQVGRGETQYF,TGTGCCAGCAGCACCCAGGTTGGGAGAGGAGAGACCCAGTACTTC,NA,TRBV9,NA,TRBJ2-5,15
CASSILRTIGRNTEAFF,TGTGCCAGTAGTATCTTAAGGACGATAGGGAGGAACACTGAAGCTTTCTTT,NA,TRBV19,once,TRBJ1-1,17
CASKRDRGNSPLHF,TGTGCCAGCAAACGGGACAGGGGTAATTCACCCCTCCACTTT,TRBD1,TRBV27,once,TRBJ1-6,14
CAISERGLPEGFF,TGTGCCATCAGCGAACGGGGACTACCGGAGGGGTTCTTC,TRBD2,TRBV10-3,NA,TRBJ2-1,13